This T cell receptor beta chain was sequenced in a study of shared clonotypes between healthy human individuals. About the study: Two women and a few men aged 18 to 49 made up the donors.

Some clones are missing from TCRdb's copy, which holds only in-frame ones; the method was immunoSEQ multiplex PCR. Among about 490,000 clones listed, less than 80% were seen once. In this sample, this clone turned up a few times. Germline-derived CDR1 and CDR2 are SGHVS and FQNEAQ. V lost 4 bases and J lost 8; bases outside the gene matches: 2. This CDR3 is built from 12 residues. What was sequenced was PBMCs. This receptor was identified in a woman in her forties in good health. Some clones in this sample may be carry-over from other donors' samples. The chain recombines TRBV7-8 with TRBJ2-3; TRBD1 agrees at 8 bases. The CDR3 DNA follows: TGTGCCAGCAGCTCGGACAGGGCTACGCAGTATTTT. Translated, it gives CASSSDRATQYF.